One sample yielded the 15 T cell receptor beta chains listed below, sequenced in a study of shared clonotypes between healthy human individuals. TCRdb keeps only in-frame clones here, not all; method: immunoSEQ multiplex PCR. The sample comprises some 2,000,000 clones, 85% to 95% of which are singletons, and 0.13% rests with the top ten. Sequenced: naive CD4+ T cells sorted from blood. Sample subset: CD45RA+ positively selected. These receptors were collected from a man between 18 and 29 years old in good health.

The gene calls are TRBV29-1 and TRBJ2-3, with D uncertain. The CDR3 totals 13 residues. The germline gives CDR1 SQVTM, CDR2 ANQGSEA. The V end lost 3 bases, the J end lost 4 bases, and 11 bases lay between the germline ends. This CDR3 reads CSVDAAPADTQYF. In DNA, the CDR3 is TGCAGCGTTGATGCTGCCCCCGCAGATACGCAGTATTTT.

V gene TRBV10-3 combines with J gene TRBJ2-7; tentatively, D is TRBD1 (6 bases). Trimming pared 0 bases from V and 0 bases from J, leaving 12 bases between. This CDR3 has 16 residues. Germline CDR1 is ENHRY and CDR2 is SYGVKD. The CDR3 DNA reads TGTGCCATCAGTGAGTCGTTACAGGGAAGCTCCTACGAGCAGTACTTC. Residues: CAISESLQGSSYEQYF.

The gene calls are TRBV10-2 and TRBJ2-5; tentative D call: TRBD1 (5 bases). The J call may be in error: the DNA end matches TRBJ2-7 better. Germline V gene sequence: CDR1 WSHSY, CDR2 SAAADI. The CDR3 totals 12 residues. In nucleotides, the CDR3 is TGCGCCAGCAGTGAACAGGCCAACGAGCAGTACTTC. Its translation: CASSEQANEQYF.

CDR3 protein: CASSMNSPYGYTF. The CDR3 nucleotides are TGTGCCAGTAGTATGAACAGCCCCTATGGCTACACCTTC. This chain uses TRBV19 with TRBJ1-2, with D unclear. This CDR3 region has 13 residues. The germline gives CDR1 LNHDA, CDR2 SQIVND (reference sequence). The V end lost 3 bases, the J end lost 4 bases, and 9 bases lay between the germline ends.

This clone was seen once. This sequence joins TRBV7-2 and TRBJ1-1, with 8 bases matching TRBD1. CDR3 length: 15 residues. Losses at the gene ends were 5 bases for V and 1 base for J; bases not matched to a gene: 6. In germline, CDR1 is SGHTA, CDR2 FQGNSA. CDR3 nucleotides: TGTGCCAGCAGCCTGCGGACAGGGCCGAACACTGAAGCTTTCTTT. Translating gives CASSLRTGPNTEAFF.

Worth noting for this clone: At one end, the junction sequence differs from germline, possibly due to a read error. The chain couples TRBV14 to TRBJ2-7; possible D gene TRBD1, 5 bases. Germline loops: CDR1 SGHDN, CDR2 FVKESK. The CDR3 is 14 amino acids. This CDR3 is CASSQSQGSHEQYF. The DNA for the CDR3 is TGTGCCAGCAGCCAATCGCAGGGCTCCCACGAGCAGTACTTC. The full variable domain, completed using reference TRBV14 and TRBJ2-7, is EAGVTQFPSHSVIEKGQTVTLRCDPISGHDNLYWYRRVMGKEIKFLLHFVKESKQDESGMPNNRFLAERTGGTYSTLKVQPAELEDSGVYFCASSQSQGSHEQYFGPGTRLTVT.

The rearrangement uses TRBV28 and TRBJ1-4; TRBD1 might be the D (6 bases). This CDR3 region has 14 residues. The germline CDR1 and CDR2 sequences are MDHEN and SYDVKM. V was shortened by 7 bases and J by 8 bases, with 17 bases between the two germline ends. Here the CDR3 reads CASTRGGVSEKLFF. The CDR3 nucleotides are TGTGCCAGCACAAGGGGGGGAGTGAGCGAAAAACTGTTTTTT.

This clone was recorded once. This chain joins TRBV28 and TRBJ1-4; perhaps TRBD1 as D (5 bases). This CDR3 has 12 residues. Germline assignment: CDR1 MDHEN and CDR2 SYDVKM. Trimming left V 6 bases short and J 13 bases short, with 15 bases between. CDR3 residues: CASSFPGGALFF. In nucleotides, the CDR3 is TGTGCCAGCAGCTTCCCCGGCGGGGCACTGTTTTTT.

This sequence joins TRBV5-1 and TRBJ2-7, with 7 bases lining up with TRBD1. CDR1 and CDR2 (germline): SGHRS, YFSETQ. V was pared by 1 base and J by 6 bases, with 10 bases of the junction left unmatched. The CDR3 length is 15 residues. This chain's CDR3 is CASSLNRDSVREQYF. The CDR3, as DNA: TGCGCCAGCAGCTTGAACCGGGACAGTGTACGCGAGCAGTACTTC.

Notes on this clone: Other DNA sequences in this specimen translate into the identical CDR3. The chain has TRBV18 and TRBJ2-5, with D unclear. The germline gives CDR1 KGHSH, CDR2 LQKENI. There are 12 residues in the CDR3. The V gene lost 4 bases and the J gene lost 0 bases, with 3 bases spanning the gap. The chain's CDR3 is CASSRDQETQYF. The CDR3 DNA is TGTGCCAGCTCACGGGACCAAGAGACCCAGTACTTC. The entire variable domain, with the rest obtained from reference TRBV18 and TRBJ2-5, is as follows: NAGVMQNPRHLVRRRGQEARLRCSPMKGHSHVYWYRQLPEEGLKFMVYLQKENIIDESGMPKERFSAEFPKEGPSILRIQQVVRGDSAAYFCASSRDQETQYFGPGTRLLVL.

This clone appeared once. This chain joins TRBV6-1 and TRBJ2-3, with 9 nucleotides matching TRBD1. The CDR3 spans 15 residues. V shed 3 bases and J 5 bases; nucleotides not matched to a gene: 6. Germline-derived CDR1 and CDR2 are MNHNS and SASEGT. CDR3 loop: CASSEGQGVVDTQYF. CDR3 DNA sequence: TGTGCCAGCAGTGAGGGACAGGGTGTCGTAGATACGCAGTATTTT.

The chain couples TRBV7-2 to TRBJ2-2, with TRBD2 matching over 12 bases. The ends lost 8 bases at V and 4 bases at J; junction bases unmatched: 5. Germline CDR1 and CDR2: SGHTA and FQGNSA. The CDR3 is 15 residues long. CDR3 amino acids: CASARTSGATGELFF. The CDR3 nucleotides read TGTGCCAGCGCACGGACTAGCGGGGCCACCGGGGAGCTGTTTTTT.

The gene calls are TRBV15 and TRBJ2-5; no clear D. Trimming cost V 5 bases and J 4 bases, with 8 bases left between them. The CDR3 consists of 12 residues. CDR1 and CDR2 (germline): LNHNV, YYDKDF (reference sequence). This CDR3 is CATSEFRETQYF. Here the CDR3 DNA reads TGTGCCACCAGCGAGTTCAGAGAGACCCAGTACTTC.

This clone appeared once. The chain employs TRBV6-6 and TRBJ2-3; TRBD2 aligns across 10 bases. This CDR3 is built from 16 residues. Per the germline V gene, CDR1 is MNHNY and CDR2 is SVGAGI (reference sequence). The V gene end was trimmed by 2 bases and the J gene end by 6 bases; junction bases not matched to a gene: 8. The CDR3 here is CASSYGERGGLDTQYF. CDR3 coding DNA: TGTGCCAGCAGTTACGGGGAGCGGGGGGGCCTGGATACGCAGTATTTT.

The chain couples TRBV6-5 to TRBJ1-6; no clear D. The germline V gene has CDR1 MNHEY and CDR2 SVGAGI. Trimming cost V 7 bases and J 7 bases, with 14 bases left between them. The CDR3 extends over 14 amino acids. The CDR3 sequence: CASKFEGRNSPLHF. In nucleotides, the CDR3 is TGTGCCAGCAAATTCGAGGGTAGGAATTCACCCCTCCACTTT.